This T cell receptor beta chain was recorded in a study of PD-L1 blockade in urothelial cancer. The ends lost 9 bases at V and 1 base at J; junction bases unmatched: 7. The CDR3 extends over 15 amino acids. CDR1 and CDR2 from the germline V gene are MDHEN and SYDVKM. Measured with immunoSEQ multiplex PCR; TCRdb has only the in-frame clones, and not every one. The sample carries 30,000 to 45,000 clones, about four fifths recorded once. The sequencing here drew on PBMCs, taken around atezolizumab (anti-PD-L1) treatment. The rearrangement uses TRBV28 and TRBJ2-3, with 10 bases that match TRBD2. The clonotype was recovered from a man aged 55 to 70 with urothelial cancer. In DNA form, the CDR3 reads TGTGCCAGTTCTAGCGGGAGCGGGGGCACAGATACGCAGTATTTT. As protein: CASSSGSGGTDTQYF.